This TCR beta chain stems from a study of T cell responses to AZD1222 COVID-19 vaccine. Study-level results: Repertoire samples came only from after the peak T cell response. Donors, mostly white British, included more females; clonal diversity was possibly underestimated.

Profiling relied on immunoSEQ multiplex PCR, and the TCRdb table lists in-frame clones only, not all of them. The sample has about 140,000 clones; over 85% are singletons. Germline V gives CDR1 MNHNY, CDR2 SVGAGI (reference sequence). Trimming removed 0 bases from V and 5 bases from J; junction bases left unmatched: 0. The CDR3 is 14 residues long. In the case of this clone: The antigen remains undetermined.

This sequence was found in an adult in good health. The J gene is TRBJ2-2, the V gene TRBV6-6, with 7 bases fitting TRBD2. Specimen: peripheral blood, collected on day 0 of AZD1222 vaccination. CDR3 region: CASSYSRETGELFF. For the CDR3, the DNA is TGTGCCAGCAGTTACTCGCGGGAGACCGGGGAGCTGTTTTTT.